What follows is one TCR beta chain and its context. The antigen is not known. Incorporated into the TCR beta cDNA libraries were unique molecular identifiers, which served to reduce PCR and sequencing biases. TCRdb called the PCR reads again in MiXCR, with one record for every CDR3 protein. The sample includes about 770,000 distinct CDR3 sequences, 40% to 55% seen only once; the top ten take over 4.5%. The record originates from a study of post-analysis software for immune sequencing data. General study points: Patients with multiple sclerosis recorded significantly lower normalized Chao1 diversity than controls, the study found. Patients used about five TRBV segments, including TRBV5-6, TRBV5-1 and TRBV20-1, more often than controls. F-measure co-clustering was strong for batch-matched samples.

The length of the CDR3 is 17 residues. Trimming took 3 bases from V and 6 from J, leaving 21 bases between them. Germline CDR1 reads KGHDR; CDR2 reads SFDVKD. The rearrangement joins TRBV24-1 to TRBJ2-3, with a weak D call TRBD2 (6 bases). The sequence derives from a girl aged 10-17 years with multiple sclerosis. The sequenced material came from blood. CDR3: CATSDPGVAEQQDTQYF. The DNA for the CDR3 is TGTGCCACCAGTGATCCGGGCGTAGCGGAACAGCAGGATACGCAGTATTTT.